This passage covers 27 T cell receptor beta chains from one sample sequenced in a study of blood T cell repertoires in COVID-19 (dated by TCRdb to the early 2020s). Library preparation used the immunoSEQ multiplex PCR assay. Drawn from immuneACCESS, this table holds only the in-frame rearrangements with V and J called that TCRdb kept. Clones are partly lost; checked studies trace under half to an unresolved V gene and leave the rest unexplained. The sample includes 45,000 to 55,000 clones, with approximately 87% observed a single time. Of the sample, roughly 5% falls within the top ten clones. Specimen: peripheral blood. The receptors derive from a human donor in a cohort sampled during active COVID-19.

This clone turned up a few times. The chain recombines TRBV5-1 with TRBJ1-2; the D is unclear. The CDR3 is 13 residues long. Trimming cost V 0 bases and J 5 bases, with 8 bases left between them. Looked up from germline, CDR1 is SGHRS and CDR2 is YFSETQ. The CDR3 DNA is TGCGCCAGCAGCTTGGACAGCCCATATGGCTACACCTTC. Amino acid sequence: CASSLDSPYGYTF.

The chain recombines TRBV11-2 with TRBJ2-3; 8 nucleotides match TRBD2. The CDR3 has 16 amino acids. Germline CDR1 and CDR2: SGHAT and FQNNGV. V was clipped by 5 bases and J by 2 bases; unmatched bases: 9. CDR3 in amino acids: CASSVGGAGVTDTQYF. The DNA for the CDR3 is TGTGCCAGCAGCGTAGGTGGAGCGGGGGTCACAGATACGCAGTATTTT. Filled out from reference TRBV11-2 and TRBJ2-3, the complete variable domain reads EAGVAQSPRYKIIEKRQSVAFWCNPISGHATLYWYQQILGQGPKLLIQFQNNGVVDDSQLPKDRFSAERLKGVDSTLKIQPAKLEDSAVYLCASSVGGAGVTDTQYFGPGTRLTVL.

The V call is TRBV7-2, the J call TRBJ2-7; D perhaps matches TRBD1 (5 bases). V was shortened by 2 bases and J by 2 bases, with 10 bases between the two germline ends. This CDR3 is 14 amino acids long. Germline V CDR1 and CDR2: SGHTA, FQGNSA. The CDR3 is CASSLKAGPYEQYF. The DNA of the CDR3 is TGTGCCAGCAGCTTAAAAGCAGGGCCCTACGAGCAGTACTTC.

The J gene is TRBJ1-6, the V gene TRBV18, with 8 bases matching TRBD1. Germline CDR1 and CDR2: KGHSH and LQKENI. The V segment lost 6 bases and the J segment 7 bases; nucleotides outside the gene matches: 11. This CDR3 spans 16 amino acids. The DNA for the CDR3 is TGTGCCAGCTCCCTCCATCAGGGGGCTGAGAATTCACCCCTCCACTTT. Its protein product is CASSLHQGAENSPLHF.

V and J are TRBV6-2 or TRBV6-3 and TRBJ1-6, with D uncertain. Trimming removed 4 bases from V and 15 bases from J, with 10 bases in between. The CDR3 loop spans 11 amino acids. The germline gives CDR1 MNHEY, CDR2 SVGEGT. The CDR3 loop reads CASSLGVLLHF. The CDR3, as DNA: TGTGCCAGCAGTTTGGGAGTTCTCCTCCACTTT.

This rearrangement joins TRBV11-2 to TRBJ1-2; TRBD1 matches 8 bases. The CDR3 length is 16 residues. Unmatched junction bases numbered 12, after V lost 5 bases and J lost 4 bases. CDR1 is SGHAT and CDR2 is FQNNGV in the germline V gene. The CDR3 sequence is CASSPLRAGGIYGYTF. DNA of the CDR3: TGTGCCAGCAGCCCGCTGCGTGCAGGGGGCATCTATGGCTACACCTTC.

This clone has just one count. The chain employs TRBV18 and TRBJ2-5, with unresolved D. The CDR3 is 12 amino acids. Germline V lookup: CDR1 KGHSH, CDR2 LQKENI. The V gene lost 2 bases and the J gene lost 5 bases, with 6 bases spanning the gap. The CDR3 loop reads CASSPASETQYF. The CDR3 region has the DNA TGTGCCAGCTCACCAGCGTCGGAGACCCAGTACTTC.

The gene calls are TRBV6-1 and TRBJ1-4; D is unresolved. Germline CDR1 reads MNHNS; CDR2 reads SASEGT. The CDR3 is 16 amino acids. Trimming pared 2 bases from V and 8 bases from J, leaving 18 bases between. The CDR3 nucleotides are TGTGCCAGCAGTGAATGGGTAGCGGAGGGTAAGGAAAAACTGTTTTTT. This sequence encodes CASSEWVAEGKEKLFF.

CDR3 residues: CASSPSPQGKVTEAFF. The CDR3 coding sequence is TGTGCCAGCAGTCCCTCTCCACAGGGAAAGGTGACTGAAGCTTTCTTT. The chain has TRBV6-4 and TRBJ1-1; tentative D call: TRBD1 (6 bases). V dropped 5 bases and J dropped 5 bases, with 21 bases sitting between them. CDR3 size: 16 residues. The germline gives CDR1 MRHNA, CDR2 SNTAGT.

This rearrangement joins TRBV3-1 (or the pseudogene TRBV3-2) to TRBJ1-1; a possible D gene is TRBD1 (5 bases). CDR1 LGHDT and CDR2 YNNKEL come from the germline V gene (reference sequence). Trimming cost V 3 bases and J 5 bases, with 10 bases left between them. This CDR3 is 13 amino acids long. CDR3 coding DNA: TGTGCCAGCAGCCAGGGGCGACGGACTGAAGCTTTCTTT. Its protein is CASSQGRRTEAFF.

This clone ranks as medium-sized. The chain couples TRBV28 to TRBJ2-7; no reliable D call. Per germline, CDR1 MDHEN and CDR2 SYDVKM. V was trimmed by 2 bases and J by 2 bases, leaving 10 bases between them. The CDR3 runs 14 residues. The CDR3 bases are TGTGCCAGCAGTTTACAATCCAATGCCTACGAGCAGTACTTC. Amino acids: CASSLQSNAYEQYF.

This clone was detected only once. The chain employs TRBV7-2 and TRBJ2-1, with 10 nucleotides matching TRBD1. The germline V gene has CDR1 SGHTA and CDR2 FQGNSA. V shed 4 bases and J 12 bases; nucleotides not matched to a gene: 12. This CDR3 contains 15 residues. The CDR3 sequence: CASSWGQGWTGVQFF. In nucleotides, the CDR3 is TGTGCCAGCAGCTGGGGACAGGGGTGGACAGGGGTGCAGTTCTTC.

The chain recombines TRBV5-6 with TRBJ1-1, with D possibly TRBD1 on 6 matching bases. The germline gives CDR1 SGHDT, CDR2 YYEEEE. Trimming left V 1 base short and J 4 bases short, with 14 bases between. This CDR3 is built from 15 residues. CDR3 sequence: CASSLRGIKSTEAFF. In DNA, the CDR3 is TGTGCCAGCAGCTTGAGGGGGATAAAATCCACTGAAGCTTTCTTT.

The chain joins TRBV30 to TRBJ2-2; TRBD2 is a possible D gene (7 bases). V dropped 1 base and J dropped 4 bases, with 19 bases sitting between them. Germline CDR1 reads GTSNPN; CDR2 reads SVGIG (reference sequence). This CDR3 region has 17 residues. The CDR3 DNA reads TGTGCCTGGAGTGCATTGGGGGGGCGGGTGAGCACCGGGGAGCTGTTTTTT. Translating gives CAWSALGGRVSTGELFF. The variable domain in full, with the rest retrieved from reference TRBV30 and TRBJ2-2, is SQTIHQWPATLVQPVGSPLSLECTVEGTSNPNLYWYRQAAGRGLQLLFYSVGIGQISSEVPQNLSASRPQDRQFILSSKKLLLSDSGFYLCAWSALGGRVSTGELFFGEGSRLTVL.

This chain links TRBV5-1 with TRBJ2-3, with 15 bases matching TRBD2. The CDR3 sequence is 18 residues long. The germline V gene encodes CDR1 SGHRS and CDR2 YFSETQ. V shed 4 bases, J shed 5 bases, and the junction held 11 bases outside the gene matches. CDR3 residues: CASSQSGLAGGRGDTQYF. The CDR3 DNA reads TGCGCCAGCAGCCAATCGGGACTAGCGGGGGGACGAGGAGATACGCAGTATTTT.

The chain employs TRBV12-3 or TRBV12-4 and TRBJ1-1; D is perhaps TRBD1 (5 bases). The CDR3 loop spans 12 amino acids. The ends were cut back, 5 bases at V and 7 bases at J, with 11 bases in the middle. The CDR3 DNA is TGTGCCAGCAGTACCCAGGGCTTTGAAGCTTTCTTT. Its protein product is CASSTQGFEAFF.

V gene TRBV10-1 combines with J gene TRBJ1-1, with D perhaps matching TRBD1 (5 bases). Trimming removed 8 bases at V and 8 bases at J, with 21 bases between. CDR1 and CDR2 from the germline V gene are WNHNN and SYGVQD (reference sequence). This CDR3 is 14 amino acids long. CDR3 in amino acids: CASHNSRVQGEAFF. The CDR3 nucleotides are TGCGCCAGCCATAACTCACGAGTCCAGGGAGAAGCTTTCTTT.

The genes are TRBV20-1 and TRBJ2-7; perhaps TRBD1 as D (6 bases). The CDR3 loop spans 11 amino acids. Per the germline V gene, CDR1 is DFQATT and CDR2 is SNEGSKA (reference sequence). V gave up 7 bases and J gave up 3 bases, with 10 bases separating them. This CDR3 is CSVWDNYEQYF. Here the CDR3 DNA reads TGCAGTGTTTGGGACAACTACGAGCAGTACTTC.

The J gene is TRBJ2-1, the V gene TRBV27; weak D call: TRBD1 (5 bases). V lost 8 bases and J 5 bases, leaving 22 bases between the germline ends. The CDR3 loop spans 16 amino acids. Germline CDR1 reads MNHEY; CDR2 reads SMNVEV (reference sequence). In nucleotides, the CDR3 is TGTGCCAGCGGCAGTTTGATGTCAGCAGGGAACAATGAGCAGTTCTTC. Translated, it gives CASGSLMSAGNNEQFF.

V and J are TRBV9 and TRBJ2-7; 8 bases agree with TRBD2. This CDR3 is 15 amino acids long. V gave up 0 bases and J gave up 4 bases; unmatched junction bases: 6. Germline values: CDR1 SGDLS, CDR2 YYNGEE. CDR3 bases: TGTGCCAGCAGCGTAGGGACTAGCAGTATTTACGAGCAGTACTTC. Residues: CASSVGTSSIYEQYF.

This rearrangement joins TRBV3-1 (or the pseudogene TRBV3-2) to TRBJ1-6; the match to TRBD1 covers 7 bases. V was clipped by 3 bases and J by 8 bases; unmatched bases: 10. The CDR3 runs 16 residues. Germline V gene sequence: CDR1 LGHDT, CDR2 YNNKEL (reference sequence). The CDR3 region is CASSQVGQTIYSPLHF. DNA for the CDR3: TGTGCCAGCAGCCAGGTGGGACAGACTATCTATTCACCCCTCCACTTT.

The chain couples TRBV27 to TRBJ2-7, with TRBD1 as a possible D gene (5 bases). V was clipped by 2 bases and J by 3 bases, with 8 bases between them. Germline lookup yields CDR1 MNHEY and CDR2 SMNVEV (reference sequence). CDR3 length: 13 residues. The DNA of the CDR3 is TGTGCCAGCAGTTTAGGGGCCAGCTACGAGCAGTACTTC. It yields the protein CASSLGASYEQYF.

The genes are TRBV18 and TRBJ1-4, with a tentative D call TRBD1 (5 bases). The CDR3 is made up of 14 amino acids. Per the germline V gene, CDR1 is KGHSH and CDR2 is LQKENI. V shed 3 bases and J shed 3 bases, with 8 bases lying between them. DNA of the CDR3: TGTGCCAGCTCACCCTCGGGGGCTAATGAAAAACTGTTTTTT. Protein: CASSPSGANEKLFF.

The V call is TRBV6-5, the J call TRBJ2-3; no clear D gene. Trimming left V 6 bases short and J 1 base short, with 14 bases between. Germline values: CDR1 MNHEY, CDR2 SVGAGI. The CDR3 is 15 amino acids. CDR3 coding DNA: TGTGCCAGCAGATTCGTTAGTGGGCGCACAGATACGCAGTATTTT. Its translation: CASRFVSGRTDTQYF.

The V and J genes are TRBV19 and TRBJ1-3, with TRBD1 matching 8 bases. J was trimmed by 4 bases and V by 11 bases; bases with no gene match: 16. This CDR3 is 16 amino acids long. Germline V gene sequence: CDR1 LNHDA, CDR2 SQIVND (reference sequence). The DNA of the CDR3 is TGTGCCCAGTACTCAGGGGGCCATGCTTCGGGAAACACCATATATTTT. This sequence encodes CAQYSGGHASGNTIYF.

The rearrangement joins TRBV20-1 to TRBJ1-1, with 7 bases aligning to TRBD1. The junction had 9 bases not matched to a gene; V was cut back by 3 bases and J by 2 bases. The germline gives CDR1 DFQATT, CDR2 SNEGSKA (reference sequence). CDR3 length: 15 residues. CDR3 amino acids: CSASDLRQGNTEAFF. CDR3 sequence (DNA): TGCAGTGCTAGTGACCTGAGACAGGGTAACACTGAAGCTTTCTTT.

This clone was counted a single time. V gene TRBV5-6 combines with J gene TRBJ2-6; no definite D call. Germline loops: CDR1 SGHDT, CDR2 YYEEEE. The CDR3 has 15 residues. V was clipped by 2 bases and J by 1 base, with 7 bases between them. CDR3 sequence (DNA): TGTGCCAGCAGCTTAACGCAGTCTGGGGCCAACGTCCTGACTTTC. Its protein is CASSLTQSGANVLTF.